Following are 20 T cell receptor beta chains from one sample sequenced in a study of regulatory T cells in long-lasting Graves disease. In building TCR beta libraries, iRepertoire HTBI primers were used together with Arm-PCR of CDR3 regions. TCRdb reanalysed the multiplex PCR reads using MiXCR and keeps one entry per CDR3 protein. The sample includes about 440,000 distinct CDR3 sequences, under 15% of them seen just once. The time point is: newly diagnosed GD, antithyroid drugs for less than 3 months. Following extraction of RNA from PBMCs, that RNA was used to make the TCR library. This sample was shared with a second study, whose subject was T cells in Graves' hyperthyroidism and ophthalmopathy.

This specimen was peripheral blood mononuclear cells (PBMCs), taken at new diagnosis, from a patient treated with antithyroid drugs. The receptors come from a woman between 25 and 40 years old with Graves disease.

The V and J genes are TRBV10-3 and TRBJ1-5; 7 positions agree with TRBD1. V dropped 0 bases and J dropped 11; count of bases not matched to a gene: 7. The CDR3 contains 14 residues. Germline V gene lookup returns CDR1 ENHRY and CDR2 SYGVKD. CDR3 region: CAISESTGPMAQHF. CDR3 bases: TGTGCCATCAGTGAGTCGACAGGGCCCATGGCCCAGCATTTT.

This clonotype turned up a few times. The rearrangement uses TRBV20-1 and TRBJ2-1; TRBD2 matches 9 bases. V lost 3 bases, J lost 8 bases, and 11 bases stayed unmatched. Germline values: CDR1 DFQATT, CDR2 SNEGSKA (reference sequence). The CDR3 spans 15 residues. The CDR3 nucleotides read TGCAGTGCTAGCTCACCTAGCGGGATATTCGATGAGCAGTTCTTC. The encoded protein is CSASSPSGIFDEQFF.

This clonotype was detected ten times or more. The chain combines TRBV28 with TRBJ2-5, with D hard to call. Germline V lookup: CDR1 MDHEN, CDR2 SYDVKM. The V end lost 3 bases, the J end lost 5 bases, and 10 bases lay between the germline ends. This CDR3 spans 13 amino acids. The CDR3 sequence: CASSLNSRETQYF. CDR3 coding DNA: TGTGCCAGCAGTTTGAACTCCCGGGAGACCCAGTACTTC. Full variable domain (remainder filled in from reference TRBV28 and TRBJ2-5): DVKVTQSSRYLVKRTGEKVFLECVQDMDHENMFWYRQDPGLGLRLIYFSYDVKMKEKGDIPEGYSVSREKKERFSLILESASTNQTSMYLCASSLNSRETQYFGPGTRLLVL.

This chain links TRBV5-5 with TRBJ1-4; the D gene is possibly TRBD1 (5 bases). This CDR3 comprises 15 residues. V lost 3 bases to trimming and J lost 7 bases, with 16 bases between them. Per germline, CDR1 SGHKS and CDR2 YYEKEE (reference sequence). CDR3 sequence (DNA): TGTGCCAGCAGCTCGAGTAGGGGCCTTGGTGAAAAACTGTTTTTT. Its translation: CASSSSRGLGEKLFF. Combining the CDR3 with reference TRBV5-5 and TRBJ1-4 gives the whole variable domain DAGVTQSPTHLIKTRGQQVTLRCSPISGHKSVSWYQQVLGQGPQFIFQYYEKEERGRGNFPDRFSARQFPNYSSELNVNALLLGDSALYLCASSSSRGLGEKLFFGSGTQLSVL.

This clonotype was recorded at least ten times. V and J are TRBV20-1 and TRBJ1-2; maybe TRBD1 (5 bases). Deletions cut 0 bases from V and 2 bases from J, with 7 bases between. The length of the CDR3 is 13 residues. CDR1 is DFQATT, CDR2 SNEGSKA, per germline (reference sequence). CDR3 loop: CSARDTGNYGYTF. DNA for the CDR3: TGCAGTGCTAGAGATACAGGAAACTATGGCTACACCTTC.

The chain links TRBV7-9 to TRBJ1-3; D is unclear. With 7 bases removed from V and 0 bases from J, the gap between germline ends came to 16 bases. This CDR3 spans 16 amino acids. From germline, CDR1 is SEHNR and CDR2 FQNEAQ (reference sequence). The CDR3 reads CASTRSQQDSGNTIYF. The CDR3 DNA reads TGTGCCAGCACCAGATCGCAGCAGGACTCTGGAAACACCATATATTTT.

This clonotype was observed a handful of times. CDR3 DNA: TGTGCCAGCAGTGAAAACTGGGTCGAAGAGACCCAGTACTTC. Amino acid sequence: CASSENWVEETQYF. V and J are TRBV25-1 and TRBJ2-5; D not certain. V was shortened by 2 bases and J by 3 bases, with 10 bases between the two germline ends. The length of the CDR3 is 14 residues. The germline V gene has CDR1 MGHDK and CDR2 SYGVNS.

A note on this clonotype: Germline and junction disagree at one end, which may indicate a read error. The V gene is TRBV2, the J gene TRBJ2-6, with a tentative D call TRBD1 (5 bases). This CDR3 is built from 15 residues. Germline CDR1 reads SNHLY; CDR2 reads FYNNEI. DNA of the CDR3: TGTGCCAGCAGTGAAGCGCATCGTGGGGCCAACGTCCCGACTTTC. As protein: CASSEAHRGANVPTF.

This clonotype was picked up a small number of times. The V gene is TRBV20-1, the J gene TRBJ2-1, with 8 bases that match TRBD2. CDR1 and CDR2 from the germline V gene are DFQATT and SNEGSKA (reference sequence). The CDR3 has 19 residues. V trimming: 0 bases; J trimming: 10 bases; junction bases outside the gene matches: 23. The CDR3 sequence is CSARDWREVAGGIGQEQFF. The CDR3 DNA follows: TGCAGTGCTAGAGATTGGAGAGAAGTGGCGGGAGGAATTGGTCAAGAGCAGTTCTTC.

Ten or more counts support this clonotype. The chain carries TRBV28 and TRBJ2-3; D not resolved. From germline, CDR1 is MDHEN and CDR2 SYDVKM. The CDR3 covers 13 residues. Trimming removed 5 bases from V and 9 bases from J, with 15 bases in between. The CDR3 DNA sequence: TGTGCCAGCAGTACGGACGTTCCAAGGACGCAGTATTTT. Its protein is CASSTDVPRTQYF.

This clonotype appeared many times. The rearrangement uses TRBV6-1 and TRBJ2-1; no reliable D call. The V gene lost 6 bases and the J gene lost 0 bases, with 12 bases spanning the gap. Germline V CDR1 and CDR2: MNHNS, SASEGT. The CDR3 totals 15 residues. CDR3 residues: CASSPQPSSYNEQFF. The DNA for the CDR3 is TGTGCCAGCAGCCCCCAACCCAGCTCCTACAATGAGCAGTTCTTC.

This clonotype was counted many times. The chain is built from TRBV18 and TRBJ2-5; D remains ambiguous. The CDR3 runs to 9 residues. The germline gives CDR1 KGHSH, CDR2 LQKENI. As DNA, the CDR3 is TGTGAGGAAAGTGAGACCCAGTACTTC. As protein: CEESETQYF. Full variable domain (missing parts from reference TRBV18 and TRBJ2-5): NAGVMQNPRHLVRRRGQEARLRCSPMKGHSHVYWYRQLPEEGLKFMVYLQKENIIDESGMPKERFSAEFPKEGPSILRIQQVVRGDSAAYFCEESETQYFGPGTRLLVL.

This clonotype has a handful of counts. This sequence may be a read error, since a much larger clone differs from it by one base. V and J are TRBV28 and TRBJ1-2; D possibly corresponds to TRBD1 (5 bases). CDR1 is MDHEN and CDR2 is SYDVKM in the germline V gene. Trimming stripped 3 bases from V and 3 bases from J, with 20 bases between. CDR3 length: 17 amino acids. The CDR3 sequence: CASSFPRAASWDYGYTF. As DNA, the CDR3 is TGTGCCAGCAGTTTCCCCAGGGCAGCCTCGTGGGACTATGGCTACACCTTC.

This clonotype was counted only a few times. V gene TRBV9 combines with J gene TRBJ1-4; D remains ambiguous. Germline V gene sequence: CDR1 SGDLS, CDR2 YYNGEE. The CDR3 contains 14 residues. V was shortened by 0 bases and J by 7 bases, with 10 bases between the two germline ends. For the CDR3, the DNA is TGTGCCAGCAGCGTAGGTTTCAGCGTTGAAAAACTGTTTTTT. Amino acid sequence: CASSVGFSVEKLFF.

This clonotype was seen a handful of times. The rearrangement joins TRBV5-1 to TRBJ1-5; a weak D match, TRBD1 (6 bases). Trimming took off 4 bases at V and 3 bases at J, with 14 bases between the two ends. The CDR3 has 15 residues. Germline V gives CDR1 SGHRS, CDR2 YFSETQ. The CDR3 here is CASSRGAGDNQPQHF. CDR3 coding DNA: TGCGCCAGCAGCCGGGGGGCAGGGGACAATCAGCCCCAGCATTTT.

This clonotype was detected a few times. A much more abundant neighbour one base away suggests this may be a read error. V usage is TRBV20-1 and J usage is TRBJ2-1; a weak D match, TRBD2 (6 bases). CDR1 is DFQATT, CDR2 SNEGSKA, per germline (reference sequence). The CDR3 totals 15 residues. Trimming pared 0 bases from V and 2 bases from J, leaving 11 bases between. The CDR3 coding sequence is TGCAGTGCTAGAGAAGTGTGGGGGGCCTACAATGAGCAGTTCTTC. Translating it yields CSAREVWGAYNEQFF.

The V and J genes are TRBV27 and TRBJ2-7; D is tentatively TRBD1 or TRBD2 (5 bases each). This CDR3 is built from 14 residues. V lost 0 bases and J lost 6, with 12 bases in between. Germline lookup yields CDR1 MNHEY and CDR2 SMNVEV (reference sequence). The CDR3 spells CASSLSGTSSEQYF. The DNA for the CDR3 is TGTGCCAGCAGTTTATCGGGGACCTCTTCCGAGCAGTACTTC.

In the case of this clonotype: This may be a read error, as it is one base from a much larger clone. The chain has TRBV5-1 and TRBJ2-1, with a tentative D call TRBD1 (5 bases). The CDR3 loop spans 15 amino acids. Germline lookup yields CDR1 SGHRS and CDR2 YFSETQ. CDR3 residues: CVSSLGHSSYNEQFF. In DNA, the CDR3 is TGCGTCAGCAGCTTGGGGCACAGCTCCTACAATGAGCAGTTCTTC. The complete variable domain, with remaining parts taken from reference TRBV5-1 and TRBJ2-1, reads KAGVTQTPRYLIKTRGQQVTLSCSPISGHRSVSWYQQTPGQGLQFLFEYFSETQRNKGNFPGRFSGRQFSNSRSEMNVSTLELGDSALYLCVSSLGHSSYNEQFFGPGTRLTVL.

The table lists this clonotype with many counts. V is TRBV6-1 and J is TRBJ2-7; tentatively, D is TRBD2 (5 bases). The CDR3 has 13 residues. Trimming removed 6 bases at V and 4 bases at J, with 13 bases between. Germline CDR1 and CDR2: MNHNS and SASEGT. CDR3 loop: CASRRTRGYEQYF. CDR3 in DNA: TGTGCCAGCAGGCGCACCCGAGGGTACGAGCAGTACTTC.

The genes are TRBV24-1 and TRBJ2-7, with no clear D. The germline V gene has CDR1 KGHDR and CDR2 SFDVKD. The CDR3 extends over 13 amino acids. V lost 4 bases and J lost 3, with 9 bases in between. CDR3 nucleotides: TGTGCCACCAGTGACGTGGGAAGCTACGAGCAGTACTTC. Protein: CATSDVGSYEQYF.